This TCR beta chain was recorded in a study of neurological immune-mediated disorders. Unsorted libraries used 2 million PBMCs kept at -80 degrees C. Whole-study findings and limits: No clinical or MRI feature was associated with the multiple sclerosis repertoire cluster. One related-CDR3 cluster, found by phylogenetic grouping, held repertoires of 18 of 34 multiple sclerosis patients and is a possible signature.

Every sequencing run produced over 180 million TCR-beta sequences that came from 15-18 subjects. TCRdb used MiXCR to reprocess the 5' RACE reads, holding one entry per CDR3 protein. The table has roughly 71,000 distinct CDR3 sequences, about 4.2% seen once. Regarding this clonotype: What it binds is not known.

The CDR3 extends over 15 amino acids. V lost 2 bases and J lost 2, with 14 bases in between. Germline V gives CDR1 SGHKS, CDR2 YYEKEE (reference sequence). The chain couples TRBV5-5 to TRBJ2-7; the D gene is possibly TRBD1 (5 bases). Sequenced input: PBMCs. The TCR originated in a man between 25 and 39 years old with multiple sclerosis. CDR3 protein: CASSFATGDPYEQYF. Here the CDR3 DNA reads TGTGCCAGCAGCTTTGCCACAGGCGATCCCTACGAGCAGTACTTC.